A single sample is the source of the 30 T cell receptor beta chains below, sequenced in a study of response to subunit inactivated influenza vaccine. In TCRdb, the RT-PCR reads were re-called with MiXCR into one record per CDR3 protein. In the table there are 400,000 to 650,000 distinct CDR3 sequences, around 7.7% of which are singletons. The starting material was PBMCs from blood, obtained less than 30 months after vaccination. The receptors originated from a man aged 50-75 years who received an inactivated influenza vaccine.

This clonotype was observed a few times. This chain connects TRBV12-3 or TRBV12-4 to TRBJ1-4; D is unresolved. The CDR3 has 16 residues. Trimming removed 5 bases from V and 5 bases from J, with 18 bases in between. For the CDR3, the DNA is TGTGCCAGCAGTGGGGTCAGGAACGCCGCCAATGAAAAACTGTTTTTT. Translation: CASSGVRNAANEKLFF.

The table lists this clonotype with a few counts. The J gene is TRBJ1-3, the V gene TRBV7-9; D may be TRBD1 (5 bases). CDR1 SEHNR and CDR2 FQNEAQ come from the germline V gene (reference sequence). This CDR3 comprises 16 residues. Trimming cost V 5 bases and J 0 bases, with 14 bases left between them. This CDR3 reads CASSTGLTNSGNTIYF. CDR3 sequence (DNA): TGTGCCAGCAGCACGGGACTTACAAACTCTGGAAACACCATATATTTT.

This clonotype was detected ten times or more. The chain employs TRBV12-3 or TRBV12-4 and TRBJ1-1; D possibly corresponds to TRBD1 (6 bases). This CDR3 is built from 16 residues. Trimming left V 4 bases short and J 4 bases short, with 19 bases between. In DNA, the CDR3 is TGTGCCAGCAGTTACCCCCGAGGAGGGGGGGGCACTGAAGCTTTCTTT. This codes for CASSYPRGGGGTEAFF.

This clonotype was picked up a small number of times. CDR3 DNA sequence: TGTGCCAGCAGCCAAGCAGGGGTTGGCAATCAGCCCCAGCATTTT. Protein product: CASSQAGVGNQPQHF. The V gene is TRBV3-1, the J gene TRBJ1-5, with D maybe TRBD1 (6 bases). V was shortened by 1 base and J by 2 bases, with 9 bases between the two germline ends. The CDR3 is 15 amino acids. Germline values: CDR1 LGHDT, CDR2 YNNKEL (reference sequence).

This clonotype was detected many times. The V gene is TRBV4-3, the J gene TRBJ1-1, with 7 bases aligning to TRBD1. CDR3 length: 14 amino acids. CDR1 is LGHNA, CDR2 YSLEER, per germline. Trimming removed 3 bases from V and 2 bases from J; junction bases left unmatched: 3. The CDR3 nucleotides read TGCGCCAGCAGCCACCAGGGGGAAAACACTGAAGCTTTCTTT. Amino acids: CASSHQGENTEAFF.

The V call is TRBV20-1, the J call TRBJ1-5; D is possibly TRBD1 (6 bases). The germline V and J ends were trimmed by 1 base and 0 bases, with 7 bases remaining between them. Germline V gene sequence: CDR1 DFQATT, CDR2 SNEGSKA (reference sequence). The CDR3 runs to 14 residues. Written as DNA, the CDR3 is TGCAGTGCTAGAGGGACAGCTAGCAATCAGCCCCAGCATTTT. Its protein product is CSARGTASNQPQHF.

This clonotype was detected a few times. This chain connects TRBV6-1 to TRBJ2-1, with D maybe TRBD2 (6 bases). In germline, CDR1 is MNHNS, CDR2 SASEGT. This CDR3 comprises 14 residues. The germline V and J ends were trimmed by 6 bases and 1 base, with 10 bases remaining between them. DNA for the CDR3: TGTGCCAGCAGAGGACTAAAGTCCTACAATGAGCAGTTCTTC. Translation gives CASRGLKSYNEQFF.

A remark on this clonotype: A much larger clone lies a single base off, so this may be a read error. The chain recombines TRBV20-1 with TRBJ2-1; 9 nucleotides align to TRBD2. The CDR3 length is 16 residues. The germline CDR1 and CDR2 sequences are DFQATT and SNEGSKA (reference sequence). CDR3 in DNA: TGCTGTGCTAGAGATGAGGGGACTAGCTCTTACAATGAGCAGTTCTTC. Its protein is CCARDEGTSSYNEQFF.

The DNA of the CDR3 is TGTGCCAGCAAGATCCGGACAGTCGGGGCCGGGGAGCTGTTTTTT. Protein product: CASKIRTVGAGELFF. The V and J genes are TRBV6-1 and TRBJ2-2; possible D gene TRBD1, 6 bases. Trimming pared 7 bases from V and 6 bases from J, leaving 18 bases between. CDR3 length: 15 amino acids. Per germline, CDR1 MNHNS and CDR2 SASEGT.

This clonotype was seen a few times. The V gene is TRBV10-2, the J gene TRBJ1-2; tentative D call: TRBD1 (5 bases). The CDR3 runs 12 residues. Between the trimmed V and J ends, which lost 7 bases and 4 bases, there was a span of 10 bases. Germline CDR1 and CDR2: WSHSY and SAAADI. CDR3 sequence reads: CASTAGPYGYTF. For the CDR3, the DNA is TGCGCCAGCACCGCGGGACCCTATGGCTACACCTTC.

The J gene is TRBJ2-7, the V gene TRBV12-3 or TRBV12-4; D ambiguous. V was shortened by 5 bases and J by 4 bases, with 12 bases between the two germline ends. This CDR3 is 13 amino acids long. This CDR3 is CASSLSPPYEQYF. DNA for the CDR3: TGTGCCAGCAGTCTCTCACCCCCATACGAGCAGTACTTC.

This clonotype has a count of ten or more. V and J are TRBV20-1 and TRBJ1-5; D is perhaps TRBD1 (5 bases). Germline V lookup: CDR1 DFQATT, CDR2 SNEGSKA (reference sequence). V gave up 6 bases and J gave up 4 bases, with 13 bases separating them. The CDR3 length is 13 residues. The CDR3 sequence: CSAYRDGNQPQHF. CDR3 DNA sequence: TGCAGTGCCTACCGGGACGGTAATCAGCCCCAGCATTTT.

This clonotype appeared many times. The chain has TRBV6-2 or TRBV6-3 and TRBJ2-7; no reliable D call. CDR1 and CDR2 (germline): MNHEY, SVGEGT. V was trimmed by 2 bases and J by 4 bases, leaving 6 bases between them. CDR3 length equals 12 residues. In DNA form, the CDR3 reads TGTGCCAGCAGTTACCGCGGATACGAGCAGTACTTC. Its translation is CASSYRGYEQYF.

This clonotype was counted at least ten times. The chain is built from TRBV12-3 or TRBV12-4 and TRBJ2-1; D call uncertain. The CDR3 covers 14 residues. The V end lost 3 bases, the J end lost 0 bases, and 6 bases lay between the germline ends. CDR3 residues: CASSLRISYNEQFF. The CDR3 region has the DNA TGTGCCAGCAGTTTGCGGATCTCCTACAATGAGCAGTTCTTC.

This clonotype turned up a few times. The V call is TRBV10-3, the J call TRBJ2-7, with 9 bases matching TRBD1. V shed 6 bases, J shed 1 base, and the junction held 4 bases outside the gene matches. This CDR3 has 14 amino acids. Germline V CDR1 and CDR2: ENHRY, SYGVKD. Written as DNA, the CDR3 is TGTGCCATCAGAACAGGGGGCGCGTCCTACGAGCAGTACTTC. Amino acid sequence: CAIRTGGASYEQYF.

This clonotype was seen only a few times. CDR3 nucleotides: TGTGCCATCAGTGACCCTCGGGACACCGCTAACTATGGCTACACCTTC. Protein: CAISDPRDTANYGYTF. The chain carries TRBV10-3 and TRBJ1-2; perhaps TRBD1 as D (6 bases). Germline V gene data show CDR1 as ENHRY and CDR2 as SYGVKD. The CDR3 loop spans 16 amino acids. V was shortened by 3 bases and J by 0 bases, with 14 bases between the two germline ends.

V gene TRBV12-3 or TRBV12-4 combines with J gene TRBJ2-7; 9 positions agree with TRBD1. Trimming at V came to 0 bases and at J to 5 bases, leaving 8 bases not matched to a gene. CDR3 length: 16 amino acids. DNA of the CDR3: TGTGCCAGCAGTTTAGCACCGTCGGACAGGGGCCACGAGCAGTACTTC. Translating gives CASSLAPSDRGHEQYF.

This chain joins TRBV11-3 and TRBJ2-3; no definite D call. CDR3 length: 14 amino acids. V was pared by 1 base and J by 4 bases, with 9 bases between. Germline V gives CDR1 SGHNT, CDR2 YENEEA. Written as DNA, the CDR3 is TGTGCCAGCAGCTTAGCTAGTTCGTCAGATACGCAGTATTTT. Its protein is CASSLASSSDTQYF.

This clonotype came up many times. The chain recombines TRBV3-1 with TRBJ1-1; tentatively, D is TRBD1 (5 bases). Trimming took 0 bases from V and 3 from J, leaving 11 bases between them. There are 15 residues in the CDR3. Germline CDR1 reads LGHDT; CDR2 reads YNNKEL (reference sequence). The CDR3 bases are TGTGCCAGCAGCCAAGATAATGCAGGGCACACTGAAGCTTTCTTT. It yields the protein CASSQDNAGHTEAFF.

The gene calls are TRBV10-3 and TRBJ2-1; possibly TRBD2 for D (6 bases). Germline V CDR1 and CDR2: ENHRY, SYGVKD. The CDR3 spans 14 residues. Trimming stripped 10 bases from V and 7 bases from J, with 20 bases between. As DNA, the CDR3 is TGTGCCACCGTGACCCGGGGGTCCGGTAATGAGCAGTTCTTC. It is translated as CATVTRGSGNEQFF.

The genes are TRBV24-1 and TRBJ1-5; no definite D call. The V end was cut by 6 bases, the J end by 4 bases, with 6 bases between. This CDR3 region has 12 residues. Per germline, CDR1 KGHDR and CDR2 SFDVKD. CDR3 DNA: TGTGCCACCAGTATCAGTAATCAGCCCCAGCATTTT. As protein: CATSISNQPQHF.

This clonotype was detected many times. This chain connects TRBV4-1 to TRBJ1-2; possible D gene TRBD1, 6 bases. With 0 bases removed from V and 4 bases from J, the gap between germline ends came to 9 bases. The CDR3 loop spans 14 amino acids. CDR1 is MGHRA and CDR2 is YSYEKL in the germline V gene. The CDR3 protein is CASSQDTGIYGYTF. The CDR3, as DNA: TGCGCCAGCAGCCAAGATACAGGGATCTATGGCTACACCTTC.

In its sample, this clonotype was seen a few times. The chain is built from TRBV10-2 and TRBJ1-2, with no clear D. Trimming stripped 8 bases from V and 4 bases from J, with 14 bases between. CDR1 and CDR2 from the germline V gene are WSHSY and SAAADI. The CDR3 loop spans 13 amino acids. The CDR3 sequence: CASGTQASYGYTF. The CDR3, as DNA: TGCGCCAGCGGCACCCAGGCATCCTATGGCTACACCTTC.

The chain recombines TRBV7-9 with TRBJ2-3, with a weak D call TRBD2 (6 bases). Trimming stripped 11 bases from V and 0 bases from J, with 21 bases between. The CDR3 consists of 16 residues. Germline V gene sequence: CDR1 SEHNR, CDR2 FQNEAQ (reference sequence). CDR3 sequence: CAGGLASATSTDTQYF. DNA for the CDR3: TGTGCCGGTGGCCTTGCTAGCGCGACTAGCACAGATACGCAGTATTTT.

This chain uses TRBV20-1 with TRBJ2-1; D gene ambiguous. V lost 0 bases, J lost 1 base, and 13 bases lay in between. CDR1 is DFQATT and CDR2 is SNEGSKA in the germline V gene (reference sequence). The CDR3 has 16 residues. CDR3 coding DNA: TGCAGTGCTAGAGATCTGGATAGTTTTTCCTACAATGAGCAGTTCTTC. This gives the protein CSARDLDSFSYNEQFF.

In its sample, this clonotype was seen a few times. The chain uses TRBV6-1 and TRBJ2-7, with 12 bases lining up with TRBD1. Unmatched junction bases numbered 7, after V lost 6 bases and J lost 4 bases. The V gene's germline CDR1 is MNHNS and CDR2 SASEGT. This CDR3 has 15 amino acids. The CDR3 DNA sequence: TGTGCCAGCAGAAACCCGGGACAGGGGGCTTACGAGCAGTACTTC. Translation: CASRNPGQGAYEQYF.

In nucleotides, the CDR3 is TGTGCCAGCAGCCGTCCTGGTTCCTACGAGCAGTACTTC. The encoded protein is CASSRPGSYEQYF. The chain links TRBV4-2 to TRBJ2-7; unclear D gene. The V end was cut by 4 bases, the J end by 1 base, with 8 bases between. This CDR3 is built from 13 residues. Germline V gene sequence: CDR1 LGHNA, CDR2 YNFKEQ.

This clonotype has a count of ten or more. The J gene is TRBJ2-1, the V gene TRBV28; 9 bases line up with TRBD2. The V segment lost 4 bases and the J segment 4 bases; nucleotides outside the gene matches: 2. CDR3 length: 14 amino acids. Germline V lookup: CDR1 MDHEN, CDR2 SYDVKM. CDR3 bases: TGTGCCAGCAGTTCTAGCGGGATTTACAATGAGCAGTTCTTC. It codes for CASSSSGIYNEQFF.

In this sample, this clonotype turned up a few times. This CDR3 reads CASSSQPGQSAYEQYF. CDR3 bases: TGTGCCAGCAGCTCTCAACCGGGACAGTCGGCCTACGAGCAGTACTTC. V usage is TRBV7-9 and J usage is TRBJ2-7, with 7 positions matching TRBD1. V gave up 4 bases and J gave up 2 bases; unmatched junction bases: 11. The CDR3 contains 16 residues. Germline assignment: CDR1 SEHNR and CDR2 FQNEAQ (reference sequence).

This clonotype was counted only a few times. The chain has TRBV12-3 or TRBV12-4 and TRBJ2-5; D unresolved. This CDR3 is built from 15 residues. Deletions cut 5 bases from V and 5 bases from J, with 18 bases between. This CDR3 reads CASSPPGLAVETQYF. CDR3 DNA: TGTGCCAGCAGTCCACCGGGCCTGGCCGTTGAGACCCAGTACTTC.